This passage covers 26 T cell receptor beta chains from one sample sequenced in a study of T cell responses to AZD1222 COVID-19 vaccine. Produced via immunoSEQ multiplex PCR; TCRdb's table is partial and in-frame only. The sample shows 120,000 or so clones, 90% of them seen only once. Here the sequenced sample was peripheral blood, taken on day 0 of AZD1222 vaccination. The receptors stem from an adult in good health.

This sequence joins TRBV4-2 and TRBJ2-3, with a possible D match to TRBD2 (7 bases). CDR1 is LGHNA, CDR2 YNFKEQ, per germline. CDR3 length: 18 residues. V dropped 1 base and J dropped 1 base, with 18 bases sitting between them. Here the CDR3 reads CASSQVGGAGIRTDTQYF. For the CDR3, the DNA is TGTGCCAGCAGCCAAGTGGGGGGGGCGGGAATACGCACAGATACGCAGTATTTT.

This clone is a singleton in its sample. As DNA, the CDR3 is TGTGCCAGCAGCTCGTCGGGGGAGGTCAAAAACATTCAGTACTTC. Translation gives CASSSSGEVKNIQYF. The rearrangement links TRBV5-7 to TRBJ2-4; TRBD2 might be the D (6 bases). TRBV5-7 is placed among ORFs of uncertain function. This CDR3 has 15 residues. V was clipped by 3 bases and J by 3 bases, with 13 bases between them.

This chain connects TRBV28 to TRBJ2-7; D not resolved. Germline loops: CDR1 MDHEN, CDR2 SYDVKM. V lost 2 bases to trimming and J lost 3 bases, with 5 bases between them. This CDR3 spans 12 amino acids. Here the CDR3 DNA reads TGTGCCAGCAGTTTAGGGGTCTACGAGCAGTACTTC. This codes for CASSLGVYEQYF.

The chain carries TRBV7-2 and TRBJ2-3; 11 nucleotides match TRBD2. V lost 5 bases and J lost 6; bases outside the gene matches: 10. This CDR3 is 16 amino acids long. Germline CDR1 and CDR2: SGHTA and FQGNSA. The DNA for the CDR3 is TGTGCCAGCAGCCTGTATTCTTGGACTAGCGGGGATACGCAGTATTTT. As protein: CASSLYSWTSGDTQYF.

The chain has TRBV7-3 and TRBJ2-5; D possibly uses TRBD1 or TRBD2 (5 bases each). The V end was cut by 2 bases, the J end by 3 bases, with 10 bases between. CDR1 and CDR2 (germline): SGHTA, FQGTGA. This CDR3 spans 14 amino acids. CDR3 region: CASSLRDQKETQYF. CDR3 bases: TGTGCCAGCAGCTTACGGGACCAGAAAGAGACCCAGTACTTC.

The chain couples TRBV2 to TRBJ1-1; D may be TRBD1 (5 bases). Germline V gene data show CDR1 as SNHLY and CDR2 as FYNNEI. Trimming pared 4 bases from V and 11 bases from J, leaving 17 bases between. This CDR3 has 13 amino acids. DNA of the CDR3: TGTGCCAGCAGTGCGGACGGCCCAGGGTGGGCTTTCTTT. Translating gives CASSADGPGWAFF.

The chain couples TRBV5-6 to TRBJ2-2, with TRBD2 matching 11 bases. The trim removed 0 bases at V and 3 bases at J, leaving 10 bases unmatched. The germline CDR1 and CDR2 sequences are SGHDT and YYEEEE. The CDR3 loop spans 19 amino acids. The DNA of the CDR3 is TGTGCCAGCAGCTTGGCCAAAGGGGGGACTAGCGGTTACACCGGGGAGCTGTTTTTT. The encoded protein is CASSLAKGGTSGYTGELFF. Filled out from reference TRBV5-6 and TRBJ2-2, the complete variable domain reads DAGVTQSPTHLIKTRGQQVTLRCSPKSGHDTVSWYQQALGQGPQFIFQYYEEEERQRGNFPDRFSGHQFPNYSSELNVNALLLGDSALYLCASSLAKGGTSGYTGELFFGEGSRLTVL.

The chain carries TRBV5-4 and TRBJ2-1; 8 nucleotides match TRBD1. The V and J ends lost 3 bases and 7 bases, in that order; junction bases with no gene match: 12. CDR1 and CDR2 (germline): SGHNT, YYREEE (reference sequence). This CDR3 contains 16 residues. CDR3 in DNA: TGTGCCAGCAGCTGGGGCGGGGACAGGTTATTGAATGAGCAGTTCTTC. Translating it yields CASSWGGDRLLNEQFF.

The rearrangement joins TRBV11-3 to TRBJ2-1, with 8 bases lining up with TRBD1. The J segment lost 8 bases and the V segment lost 0 bases, leaving 9 bases of the junction unmatched. This CDR3 is built from 16 residues. Germline-derived CDR1 and CDR2 are SGHNT and YENEEA. CDR3 nucleotide sequence: TGTGCCAGCAGCTTAGATCTTGGGCCAGGGGGCGATGAGCAGTTCTTC. Translation: CASSLDLGPGGDEQFF.

This clone was counted a single time. V is TRBV28 and J is TRBJ2-7, with unresolved D. Germline V CDR1 and CDR2: MDHEN, SYDVKM. The CDR3 has 11 residues. Trimming pared 7 bases from V and 1 base from J, leaving 5 bases between. CDR3 bases: TGTGCCAGCACGGATTCCTACGAGCAGTACTTC. This translates into CASTDSYEQYF.

This chain links TRBV10-3 with TRBJ1-2; possibly TRBD1 for D (6 bases). Germline-derived CDR1 and CDR2 are ENHRY and SYGVKD. The CDR3 has 15 residues. V dropped 2 bases and J dropped 3 bases, with 13 bases sitting between them. The CDR3 coding sequence is TGTGCCATCAGTGAGGTGGGGGGCGCAGACTATGGCTACACCTTC. Protein: CAISEVGGADYGYTF.

The chain uses TRBV19 and TRBJ1-5, with D perhaps TRBD1 (5 bases). This CDR3 comprises 13 residues. Germline CDR1 reads LNHDA; CDR2 reads SQIVND (reference sequence). The V and J ends lost 4 bases and 7 bases respectively, with 11 bases between them. The CDR3 spells CASSRAGGQPQHF. In DNA form, the CDR3 reads TGTGCCAGTAGTAGGGCCGGGGGACAGCCCCAGCATTTT.

The chain links TRBV19 to TRBJ2-6, with D maybe TRBD2 (5 bases). The V gene's germline CDR1 is LNHDA and CDR2 SQIVND (reference sequence). V was clipped by 5 bases and J by 0 bases, with 20 bases between them. This CDR3 region has 19 residues. The CDR3 nucleotides read TGTGCCAGTAGTCCATGGAGGAGACACCCCCGCTCTGGGGCCAACGTCCTGACTTTC. Translated: CASSPWRRHPRSGANVLTF.

The rearrangement links TRBV5-1 to TRBJ2-2; TRBD1 might be the D (6 bases). CDR1 is SGHRS, CDR2 YFSETQ, per germline. This CDR3 comprises 14 residues. The germline V and J ends were trimmed by 3 bases and 7 bases, with 13 bases remaining between them. The CDR3 DNA follows: TGCGCCAGCAGCTCACAGGGATTCAGCGGGGAGCTGTTTTTT. Residues: CASSSQGFSGELFF.

The V call is TRBV7-8, the J call TRBJ2-7; the D gene is possibly TRBD2 (5 bases). Trimming shortened V by 1 base and J by 0 bases, and 10 bases separated the two germline ends. Germline CDR1 reads SGHVS; CDR2 reads FQNEAQ. This CDR3 contains 15 residues. DNA of the CDR3: TGTGCCAGCAGCTTAGGAGGGTCAGTCTCCTACGAGCAGTACTTC. It codes for CASSLGGSVSYEQYF.

This chain uses TRBV28 with TRBJ1-1; 9 bases match TRBD1. J lost 3 bases, V lost 6 bases, and 2 bases had no gene match. The CDR3 has 13 amino acids. Germline CDR1 MDHEN, CDR2 SYDVKM. This chain's CDR3 is CASRGQGDTEAFF. In DNA form, the CDR3 reads TGTGCCAGCAGGGGACAGGGTGACACTGAAGCTTTCTTT.

V and J are TRBV7-2 and TRBJ1-3, with D possibly TRBD1 on 5 matching bases. From germline, CDR1 is SGHTA and CDR2 FQGNSA. Between the trimmed V and J ends, which lost 4 bases and 0 bases, there was a span of 10 bases. This CDR3 is built from 15 residues. The CDR3 loop reads CASSSDSLSGNTIYF. CDR3 in DNA: TGTGCCAGCAGCTCAGACAGCCTCTCTGGAAACACCATATATTTT. The whole variable domain, remainder taken from reference TRBV7-2 and TRBJ1-3, is GAGVSQSPSNKVTEKGKDVELRCDPISGHTALYWYRQSLGQGLEFLIYFQGNSAPDKSGLPSDRFSAERTGGSVSTLTIQRTQQEDSAVYLCASSSDSLSGNTIYFGEGSWLTVV.

This chain links TRBV5-1 with TRBJ1-1; TRBD1 might be the D (6 bases). The V end was cut by 0 bases, the J end by 5 bases, with 17 bases between. The germline gives CDR1 SGHRS, CDR2 YFSETQ. The CDR3 contains 16 residues. The CDR3 sequence: CASSLGWGAVRTEAFF. CDR3 nucleotide sequence: TGCGCCAGCAGCTTGGGTTGGGGGGCGGTTCGAACTGAAGCTTTCTTT.

The chain employs TRBV7-7 and TRBJ2-7; D might be TRBD2 (6 bases). The CDR3 is made up of 15 amino acids. The ends were cut back, 0 bases at V and 2 bases at J, with 11 bases in the middle. Per germline, CDR1 SSHAT and CDR2 FNYEAQ (reference sequence). CDR3 in amino acids: CASSLADGRAYEQYF. In DNA form, the CDR3 reads TGTGCCAGCAGCTTAGCGGACGGGAGAGCCTACGAGCAGTACTTC.

The CDR3 DNA reads as TGTGCCAGCGGGACCAGTCCTTTTCAATCCTACAATGAGCAGTTCTTC. This sequence encodes CASGTSPFQSYNEQFF. The chain links TRBV27 to TRBJ2-1; D possibly uses TRBD1 or TRBD2 (5 bases each). The germline gives CDR1 MNHEY, CDR2 SMNVEV (reference sequence). The CDR3 is made up of 16 amino acids. The germline V and J ends were trimmed by 8 bases and 1 base, with 18 bases remaining between them.

This CDR3 is CASSYSNRMNTEAFF. The CDR3, as DNA: TGTGCCAGCAGTTACTCGAACAGGATGAACACTGAAGCTTTCTTT. The chain combines TRBV6-5 with TRBJ1-1; possible D gene TRBD1, 5 bases. The germline V gene encodes CDR1 MNHEY and CDR2 SVGAGI. V was clipped by 0 bases and J by 0 bases, with 8 bases between them. This CDR3 has 15 amino acids.

Only one count was recorded for this clone. The V call is TRBV29-1, the J call TRBJ2-2; D remains ambiguous. Germline V gene lookup returns CDR1 SQVTM and CDR2 ANQGSEA. The CDR3 has 13 amino acids. Trimming left V 7 bases short and J 3 bases short, with 12 bases between. The CDR3 region is CSGHHGDTGELFF. DNA for the CDR3: TGCAGCGGACACCATGGGGACACCGGGGAGCTGTTTTTT.

This chain connects TRBV19 to TRBJ2-3, with D possibly TRBD2 on 6 matching bases. The CDR3 runs 14 residues. CDR1 is LNHDA, CDR2 SQIVND, per germline (reference sequence). The ends were cut back, 5 bases at V and 1 base at J, with 10 bases in the middle. CDR3 sequence (DNA): TGTGCCAGTAGTTTGCCTAGCGGCACAGATACGCAGTATTTT. This encodes CASSLPSGTDTQYF.

J is TRBJ1-5 and V is TRBV28; 7 nucleotides match TRBD1. The germline gives CDR1 MDHEN, CDR2 SYDVKM. This CDR3 has 15 residues. Trimming at V came to 4 bases and at J to 3 bases, leaving 6 bases not matched to a gene. This CDR3 reads CASSWDRVTNQPQHF. The CDR3, as DNA: TGTGCCAGCAGTTGGGACAGAGTGACCAATCAGCCCCAGCATTTT.

The chain links TRBV27 to TRBJ1-5, with unresolved D. The V and J ends lost 6 bases and 7 bases respectively, with 16 bases between them. CDR3 length: 14 residues. Germline values: CDR1 MNHEY, CDR2 SMNVEV (reference sequence). CDR3 DNA: TGTGCCAGCAGCCCCAGGAGGACGCACCAGCCCCAGCATTTT. Residues: CASSPRRTHQPQHF.

In this sample, this clone turned up once. The chain joins TRBV5-1 to TRBJ2-1; TRBD2 matches at 9 bases. Germline CDR1 is SGHRS and CDR2 is YFSETQ. Trimming at V came to 3 bases and at J to 9 bases, leaving 10 bases not matched to a gene. The CDR3 is 15 amino acids. The CDR3 DNA reads as TGCGCCAGCAGCTCCGTGGTAGCGGGAGAGGGTGAGCAGTTCTTC. This encodes CASSSVVAGEGEQFF.